Each of the 10 T cell receptor beta chains below was sequenced from the same sample in a study of beta chain features in type 1 diabetes. The whole isolated RNA underwent reverse transcription, so sequencing captured expressed TCRB transcripts. Assay: immunoSEQ multiplex PCR; the TCRdb copy retains only in-frame clones and omits some. The data contain fewer than 650,000 clones, about a sixth of them singletons. Sequencing used naive CD4+ T cells from blood. The origin of the receptors is a man younger than 30 in good health.

The chain combines TRBV6-5 with TRBJ2-6; D is unclear. The CDR3 totals 14 residues. V was shortened by 6 bases and J by 2 bases, with 8 bases between the two germline ends. Germline V CDR1 and CDR2: MNHEY, SVGAGI. For the CDR3, the DNA is TGTGCCAGCAGCCTACTAACTGGGGCCAACGTCCTGACTTTC. Encoded protein: CASSLLTGANVLTF.

This rearrangement joins TRBV28 to TRBJ2-3, with 12 bases that match TRBD2. Unmatched junction bases numbered 11, after V lost 6 bases and J lost 7 bases. Germline V gives CDR1 MDHEN, CDR2 SYDVKM. The CDR3 is 16 amino acids. CDR3 coding DNA: TGTGCCAGCAGCTTTCGCGTGACTAGCGGGAGAAATACGCAGTATTTT. Translation: CASSFRVTSGRNTQYF.

The V call is TRBV5-4, the J call TRBJ2-1; no clear D. The CDR3 length is 13 residues. In germline, CDR1 is SGHNT, CDR2 YYREEE (reference sequence). V dropped 4 bases and J dropped 4 bases, with 9 bases sitting between them. In DNA form, the CDR3 reads TGTGCCAGCAGCCAAGACTCTTACAATGAGCAGTTCTTC. Encoded protein: CASSQDSYNEQFF.

V and J are TRBV29-1 and TRBJ1-3; the D is unclear. The CDR3 is made up of 12 amino acids. The V and J ends lost 2 bases and 2 bases respectively, with 4 bases between them. Germline V gene sequence: CDR1 SQVTM, CDR2 ANQGSEA. This CDR3 is CSVERPGNTIYF. CDR3 nucleotides: TGCAGCGTTGAAAGACCTGGAAACACCATATATTTT.

This clone has a handful of counts. The chain employs TRBV7-2 and TRBJ1-2, with no clear D. V gave up 5 bases and J gave up 4 bases, with 11 bases separating them. This CDR3 comprises 13 residues. Germline values: CDR1 SGHTA, CDR2 FQGNSA. CDR3 sequence reads: CASSLIEAYGYTF. CDR3 nucleotide sequence: TGTGCCAGCAGCCTTATCGAGGCCTATGGCTACACCTTC.

This clone was counted a few times. This chain uses TRBV18 with TRBJ1-4; the D is unclear. The CDR3 loop spans 13 amino acids. The germline gives CDR1 KGHSH, CDR2 LQKENI. V lost 2 bases and J 6 bases, leaving 7 bases between the germline ends. The CDR3 here is CASSPDNYEKLFF. Written as DNA, the CDR3 is TGTGCCAGCTCACCAGACAATTATGAAAAACTGTTTTTT.

The rearrangement joins TRBV7-9 to TRBJ1-1; tentative D call: TRBD1 (6 bases). The V gene lost 4 bases and the J gene lost 10 bases, with 19 bases spanning the gap. In germline, CDR1 is SEHNR, CDR2 FQNEAQ (reference sequence). This CDR3 region has 14 residues. CDR3 sequence reads: CASSSVQLQGRAFF. CDR3 sequence (DNA): TGTGCCAGCAGCTCAGTACAGCTTCAGGGGAGAGCTTTCTTT.

This clone was seen more than once but under ten times. The chain uses TRBV11-2 and TRBJ2-7; maybe TRBD2 (5 bases). Germline CDR1 and CDR2: SGHAT and FQNNGV. Trimming shortened V by 2 bases and J by 1 base, and 12 bases separated the two germline ends. CDR3 size: 15 residues. CDR3 nucleotide sequence: TGTGCCAGCAGCTTAACAGCGGTGGTTTCCTACGAGCAGTACTTC. Amino acids: CASSLTAVVSYEQYF.

The chain employs TRBV9 and TRBJ2-5; no reliable D call. From germline, CDR1 is SGDLS and CDR2 YYNGEE. The V and J ends lost 1 base and 1 base respectively, with 11 bases between them. The CDR3 has 15 amino acids. CDR3 DNA sequence: TGTGCCAGCAGCGTACTTCTGGGTAGCCAAGAGACCCAGTACTTC. It is translated as CASSVLLGSQETQYF.

This clone has more than one count but fewer than ten. The chain recombines TRBV25-1 with TRBJ2-7; D may be TRBD1 (5 bases). Germline V gives CDR1 MGHDK, CDR2 SYGVNS. Deletions cut 7 bases from V and 0 bases from J, with 7 bases between. The CDR3 totals 12 residues. In DNA, the CDR3 is TGTGCCAGCACAGGGCCCTCCTACGAGCAGTACTTC. It translates to CASTGPSYEQYF.